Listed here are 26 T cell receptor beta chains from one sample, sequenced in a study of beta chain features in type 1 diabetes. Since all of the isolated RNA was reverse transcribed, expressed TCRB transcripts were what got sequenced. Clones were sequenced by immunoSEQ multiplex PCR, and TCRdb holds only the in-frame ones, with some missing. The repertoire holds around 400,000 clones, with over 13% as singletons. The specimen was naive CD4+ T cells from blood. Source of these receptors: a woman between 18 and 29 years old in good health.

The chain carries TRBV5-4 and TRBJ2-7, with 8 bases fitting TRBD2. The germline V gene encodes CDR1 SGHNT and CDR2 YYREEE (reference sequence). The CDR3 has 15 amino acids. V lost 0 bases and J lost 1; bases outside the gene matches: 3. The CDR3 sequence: CASSLVGGRSYEQYF. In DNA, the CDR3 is TGTGCCAGCAGCTTGGTCGGCGGGAGGTCCTACGAGCAGTACTTC. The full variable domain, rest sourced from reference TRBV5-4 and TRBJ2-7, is ETGVTQSPTHLIKTRGQQVTLRCSSQSGHNTVSWYQQALGQGPQFIFQYYREEENGRGNFPPRFSGLQFPNYSSELNVNALELDDSALYLCASSLVGGRSYEQYFGPGTRLTVT.

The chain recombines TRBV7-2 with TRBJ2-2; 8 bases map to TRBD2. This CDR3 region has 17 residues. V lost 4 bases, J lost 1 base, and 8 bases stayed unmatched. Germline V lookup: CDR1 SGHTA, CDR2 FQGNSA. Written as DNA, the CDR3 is TGTGCCAGCAGCTCGGGGCCTACTAGCGGGAACACCGGGGAGCTGTTTTTT. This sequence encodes CASSSGPTSGNTGELFF.

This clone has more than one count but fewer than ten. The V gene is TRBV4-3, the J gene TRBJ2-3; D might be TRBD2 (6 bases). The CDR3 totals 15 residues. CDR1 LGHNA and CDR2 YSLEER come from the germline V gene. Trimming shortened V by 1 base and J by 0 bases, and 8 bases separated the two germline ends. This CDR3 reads CASSQGGTSTDTQYF. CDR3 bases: TGCGCCAGCAGCCAAGGTGGGACTAGCACAGATACGCAGTATTTT.

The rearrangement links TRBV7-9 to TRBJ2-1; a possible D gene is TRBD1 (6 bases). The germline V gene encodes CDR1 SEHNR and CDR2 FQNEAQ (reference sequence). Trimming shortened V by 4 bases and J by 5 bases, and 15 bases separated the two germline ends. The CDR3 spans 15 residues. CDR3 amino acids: CASSSVRDRNNEQFF. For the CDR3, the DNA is TGTGCCAGCAGCTCCGTTCGAGACAGGAACAATGAGCAGTTCTTC.

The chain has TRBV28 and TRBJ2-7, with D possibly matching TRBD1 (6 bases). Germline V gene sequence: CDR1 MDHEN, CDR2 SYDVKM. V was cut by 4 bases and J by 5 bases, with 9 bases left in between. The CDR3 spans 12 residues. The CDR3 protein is CASSSHRDEQYF. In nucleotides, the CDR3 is TGTGCCAGCAGTTCACACAGGGACGAGCAGTACTTC.

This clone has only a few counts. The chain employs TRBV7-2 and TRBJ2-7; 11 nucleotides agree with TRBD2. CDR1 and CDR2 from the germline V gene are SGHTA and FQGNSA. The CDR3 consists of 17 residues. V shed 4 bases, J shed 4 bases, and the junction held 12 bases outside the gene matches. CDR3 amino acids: CASSSVGTSGVSYEQYF. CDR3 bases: TGTGCCAGCAGCTCAGTGGGGACTAGCGGAGTGTCGTACGAGCAGTACTTC.

The CDR3 sequence: CASSPQGAGGPYEQYF. In nucleotides, the CDR3 is TGTGCCAGCAGCCCTCAAGGGGCGGGAGGGCCCTACGAGCAGTACTTC. This chain connects TRBV9 to TRBJ2-7; TRBD2 agrees at 9 bases. The CDR3 consists of 16 residues. Germline assignment: CDR1 SGDLS and CDR2 YYNGEE. J lost 2 bases, V lost 4 bases, and 10 bases had no gene match.

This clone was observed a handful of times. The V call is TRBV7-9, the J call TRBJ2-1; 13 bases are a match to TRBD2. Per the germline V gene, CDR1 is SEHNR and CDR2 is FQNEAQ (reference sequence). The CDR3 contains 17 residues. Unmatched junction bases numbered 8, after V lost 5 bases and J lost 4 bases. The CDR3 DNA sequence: TGTGCCAGCAGCCCGGGACTAGCGGGAACCTCATACAATGAGCAGTTCTTC. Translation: CASSPGLAGTSYNEQFF.

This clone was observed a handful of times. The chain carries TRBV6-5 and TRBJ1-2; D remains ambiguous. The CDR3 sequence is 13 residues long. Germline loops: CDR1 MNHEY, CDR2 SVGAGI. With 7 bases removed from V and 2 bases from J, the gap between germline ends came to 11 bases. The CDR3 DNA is TGTGCCAGCACCGCGGACTGGAACTATGGCTACACCTTC. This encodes CASTADWNYGYTF.

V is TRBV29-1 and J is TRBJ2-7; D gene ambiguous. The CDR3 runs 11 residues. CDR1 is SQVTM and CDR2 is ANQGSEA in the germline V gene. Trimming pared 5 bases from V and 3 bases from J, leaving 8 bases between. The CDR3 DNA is TGCAGCGTTCGGGTTTTCTACGAGCAGTACTTC. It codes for CSVRVFYEQYF.

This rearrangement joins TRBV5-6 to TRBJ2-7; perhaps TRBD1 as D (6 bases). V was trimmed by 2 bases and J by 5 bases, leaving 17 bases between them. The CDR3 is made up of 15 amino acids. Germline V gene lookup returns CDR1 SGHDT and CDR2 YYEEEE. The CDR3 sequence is CASSFRPAKGDEQYF. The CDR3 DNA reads TGTGCCAGCAGCTTTAGACCAGCAAAGGGGGACGAGCAGTACTTC.

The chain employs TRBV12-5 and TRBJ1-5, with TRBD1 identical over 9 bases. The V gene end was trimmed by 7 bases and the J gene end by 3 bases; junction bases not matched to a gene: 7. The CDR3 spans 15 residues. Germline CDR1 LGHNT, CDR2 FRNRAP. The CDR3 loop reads CASAPGQGVNQPQHF. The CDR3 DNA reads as TGTGCTAGTGCCCCGGGACAGGGAGTCAATCAGCCCCAGCATTTT.

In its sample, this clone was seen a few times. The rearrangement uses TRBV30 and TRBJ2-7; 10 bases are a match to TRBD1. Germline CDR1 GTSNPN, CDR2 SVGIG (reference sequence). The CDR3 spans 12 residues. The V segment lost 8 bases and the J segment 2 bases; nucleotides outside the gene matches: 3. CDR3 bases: TGTGCCGGGACAGGGGCTACCTACGAGCAGTACTTC. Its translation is CAGTGATYEQYF.

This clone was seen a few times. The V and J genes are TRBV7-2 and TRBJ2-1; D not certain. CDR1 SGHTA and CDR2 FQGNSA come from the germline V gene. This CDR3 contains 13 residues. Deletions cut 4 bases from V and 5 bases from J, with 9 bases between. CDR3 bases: TGTGCCAGCAGCTCCTTCACGGACAATGAGCAGTTCTTC. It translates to CASSSFTDNEQFF.

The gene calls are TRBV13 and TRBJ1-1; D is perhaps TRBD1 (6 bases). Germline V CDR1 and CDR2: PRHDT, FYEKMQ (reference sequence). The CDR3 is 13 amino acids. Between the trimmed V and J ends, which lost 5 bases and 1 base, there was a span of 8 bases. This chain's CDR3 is CASSARGNTEAFF. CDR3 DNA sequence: TGTGCCAGCAGCGCCAGGGGGAACACTGAAGCTTTCTTT.

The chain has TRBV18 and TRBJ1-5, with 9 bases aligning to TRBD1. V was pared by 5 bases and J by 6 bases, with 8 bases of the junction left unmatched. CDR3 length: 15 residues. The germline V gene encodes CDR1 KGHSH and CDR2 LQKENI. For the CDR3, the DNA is TGTGCCAGCTCATTGGGACAGGGTGTTAGTCAGCCCCAGCATTTT. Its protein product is CASSLGQGVSQPQHF.

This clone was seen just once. The CDR3 reads CASSYSPKLKETQYF. The DNA for the CDR3 is TGTGCCAGCAGTTACTCGCCTAAACTTAAAGAGACCCAGTACTTC. The chain joins TRBV6-5 to TRBJ2-5; D remains ambiguous. Germline CDR1 and CDR2: MNHEY and SVGAGI. This CDR3 comprises 15 residues. V was clipped by 0 bases and J by 3 bases, with 11 bases between them.

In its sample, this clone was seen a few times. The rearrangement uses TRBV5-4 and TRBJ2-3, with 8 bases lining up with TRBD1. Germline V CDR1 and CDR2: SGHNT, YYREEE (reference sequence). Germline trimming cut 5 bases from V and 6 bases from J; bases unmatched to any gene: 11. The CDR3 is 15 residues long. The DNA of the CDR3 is TGTGCCAGCAGTTTCGGACAGGGAGGTCGGGATACGCAGTATTTT. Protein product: CASSFGQGGRDTQYF.

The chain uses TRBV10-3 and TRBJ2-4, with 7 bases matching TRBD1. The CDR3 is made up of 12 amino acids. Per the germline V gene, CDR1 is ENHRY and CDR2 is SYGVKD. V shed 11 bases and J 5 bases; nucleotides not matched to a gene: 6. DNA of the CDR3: TGTGCCTCCTCCGACAGGGAAAACATTCAGTACTTC. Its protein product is CASSDRENIQYF.

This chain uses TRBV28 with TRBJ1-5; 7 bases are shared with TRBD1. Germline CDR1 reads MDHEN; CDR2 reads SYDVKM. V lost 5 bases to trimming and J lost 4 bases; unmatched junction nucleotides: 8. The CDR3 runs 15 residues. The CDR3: CASSPGTALNQPQHF. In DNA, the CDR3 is TGTGCCAGCAGTCCCGGGACAGCTCTAAATCAGCCCCAGCATTTT. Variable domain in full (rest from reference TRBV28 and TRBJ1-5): DVKVTQSSRYLVKRTGEKVFLECVQDMDHENMFWYRQDPGLGLRLIYFSYDVKMKEKGDIPEGYSVSREKKERFSLILESASTNQTSMYLCASSPGTALNQPQHFGDGTRLSIL.

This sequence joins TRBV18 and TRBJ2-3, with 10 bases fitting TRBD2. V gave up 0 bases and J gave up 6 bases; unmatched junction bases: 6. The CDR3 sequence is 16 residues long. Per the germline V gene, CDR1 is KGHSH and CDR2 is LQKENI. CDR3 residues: CASSPPASGRTDTQYF. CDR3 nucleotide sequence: TGTGCCAGCTCACCACCGGCTAGCGGGAGAACGGATACGCAGTATTTT.

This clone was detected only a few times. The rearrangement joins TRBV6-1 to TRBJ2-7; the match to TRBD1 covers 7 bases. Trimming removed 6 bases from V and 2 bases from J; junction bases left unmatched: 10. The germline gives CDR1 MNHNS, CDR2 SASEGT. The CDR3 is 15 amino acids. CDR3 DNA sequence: TGTGCCAGCAGGCAGAACAGGGGTCCCACCTACGAGCAGTACTTC. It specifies CASRQNRGPTYEQYF.

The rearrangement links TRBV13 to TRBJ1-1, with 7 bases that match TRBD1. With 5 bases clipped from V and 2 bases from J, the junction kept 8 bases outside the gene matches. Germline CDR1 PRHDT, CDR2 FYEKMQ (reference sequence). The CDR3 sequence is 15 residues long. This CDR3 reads CASSPVGTANTEAFF. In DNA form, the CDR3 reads TGTGCCAGCAGCCCAGTCGGGACAGCAAACACTGAAGCTTTCTTT.

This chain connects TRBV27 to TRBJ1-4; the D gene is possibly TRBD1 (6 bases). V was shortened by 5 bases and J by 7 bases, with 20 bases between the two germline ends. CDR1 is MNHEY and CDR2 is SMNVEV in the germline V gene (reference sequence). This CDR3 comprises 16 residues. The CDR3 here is CASSPLFPGDVEKLFF. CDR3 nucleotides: TGTGCCAGCAGTCCCTTATTTCCAGGGGACGTTGAAAAACTGTTTTTT.

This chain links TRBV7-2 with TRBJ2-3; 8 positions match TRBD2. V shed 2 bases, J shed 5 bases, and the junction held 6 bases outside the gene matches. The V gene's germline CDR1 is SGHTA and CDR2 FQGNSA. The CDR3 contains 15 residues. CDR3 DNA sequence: TGTGCCAGCAGCTTACGAGCGGGAGACGGAGATACGCAGTATTTT. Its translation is CASSLRAGDGDTQYF.

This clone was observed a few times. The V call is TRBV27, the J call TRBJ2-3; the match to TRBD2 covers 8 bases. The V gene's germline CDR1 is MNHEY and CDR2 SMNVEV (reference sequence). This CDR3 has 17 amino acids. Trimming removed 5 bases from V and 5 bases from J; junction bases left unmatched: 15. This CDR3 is CASSLLRPARGEDTQYF. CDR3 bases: TGTGCCAGCAGTCTTCTACGGCCCGCGCGGGGGGAAGATACGCAGTATTTT.